The text below deals with one T cell receptor beta chain. Antigen specificity is unknown. The data originate from a study of T cells after yellow fever vaccination. CDR1 and CDR2 (germline): MNHEY, SVGEGT. Trimming removed 8 bases at V and 2 bases at J, with 9 bases between. CDR3 length equals 12 residues. Study conclusions and caveats: The secondary response peaked faster, at day 5 versus 15, but was weaker.

TCRdb called the 5' RACE reads again in MiXCR, with one record for every CDR3 protein. The table records fewer than 350,000 distinct CDR3 sequences, 3.5% to 5% of them present only once. The sample here was PBMCs, taken 15 days after the yellow fever booster vaccination. The receptor was derived from a man aged 18 to 29 who received the YFV17D yellow fever vaccine. The V gene is TRBV6-2 or TRBV6-3, the J gene TRBJ2-5, with D tentatively TRBD1 (6 bases). The CDR3 sequence: CASSDRQETQYF. As DNA, the CDR3 is TGTGCCAGCTCTGACAGGCAAGAGACCCAGTACTTC.